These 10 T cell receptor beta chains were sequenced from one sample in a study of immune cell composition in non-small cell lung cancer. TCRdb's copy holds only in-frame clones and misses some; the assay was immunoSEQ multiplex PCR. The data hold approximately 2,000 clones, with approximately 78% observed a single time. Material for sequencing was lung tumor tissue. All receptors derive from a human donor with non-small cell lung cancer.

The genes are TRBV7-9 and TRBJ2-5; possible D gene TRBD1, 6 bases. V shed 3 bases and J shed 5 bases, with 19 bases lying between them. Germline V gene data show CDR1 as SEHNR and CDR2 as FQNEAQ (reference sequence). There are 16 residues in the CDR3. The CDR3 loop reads CASSLGTGSLGETQYF. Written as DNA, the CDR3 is TGTGCCAGCAGCTTGGGTACAGGGTCCCTTGGGGAGACCCAGTACTTC.

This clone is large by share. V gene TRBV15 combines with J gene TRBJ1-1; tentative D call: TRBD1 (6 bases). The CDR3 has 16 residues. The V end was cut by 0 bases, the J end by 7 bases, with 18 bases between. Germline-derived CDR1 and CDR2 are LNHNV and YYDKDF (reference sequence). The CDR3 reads CATSRDPNPLDSEAFF. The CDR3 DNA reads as TGTGCCACCAGCAGAGATCCCAACCCACTGGACAGTGAAGCTTTCTTT.

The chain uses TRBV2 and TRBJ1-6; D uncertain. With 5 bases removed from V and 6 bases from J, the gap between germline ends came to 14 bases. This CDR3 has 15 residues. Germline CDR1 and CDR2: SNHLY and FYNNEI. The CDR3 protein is CASSTRRPTNSPLHF. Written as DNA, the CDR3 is TGTGCCAGCAGTACAAGGCGGCCTACTAATTCACCCCTCCACTTT.

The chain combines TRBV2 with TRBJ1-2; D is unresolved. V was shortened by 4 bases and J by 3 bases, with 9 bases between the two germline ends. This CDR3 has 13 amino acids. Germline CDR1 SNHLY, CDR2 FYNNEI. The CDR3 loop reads CASSAGNDYGYTF. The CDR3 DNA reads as TGTGCCAGCAGTGCGGGGAACGACTATGGCTACACCTTC.

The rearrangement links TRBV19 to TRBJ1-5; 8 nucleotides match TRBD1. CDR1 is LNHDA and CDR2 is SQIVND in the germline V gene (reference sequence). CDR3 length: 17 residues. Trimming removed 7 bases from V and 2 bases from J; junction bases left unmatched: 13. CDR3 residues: CASTAGQGIGGNQPQHF. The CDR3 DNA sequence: TGTGCCAGTACCGCCGGACAGGGAATTGGTGGCAATCAGCCCCAGCATTTT.

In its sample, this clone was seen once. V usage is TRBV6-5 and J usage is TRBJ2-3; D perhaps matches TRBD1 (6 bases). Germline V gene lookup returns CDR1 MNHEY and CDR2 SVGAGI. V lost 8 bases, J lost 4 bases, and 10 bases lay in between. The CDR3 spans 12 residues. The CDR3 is CASGRGSDTQYF. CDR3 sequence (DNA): TGTGCCAGCGGCAGGGGCTCAGATACGCAGTATTTT.

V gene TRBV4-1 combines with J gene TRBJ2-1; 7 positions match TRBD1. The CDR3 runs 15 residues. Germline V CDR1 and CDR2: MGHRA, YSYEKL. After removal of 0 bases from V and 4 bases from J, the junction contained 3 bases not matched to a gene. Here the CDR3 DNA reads TGCGCCAGCAGCCAAGATCGGGGACAGTACAATGAGCAGTTCTTC. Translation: CASSQDRGQYNEQFF.

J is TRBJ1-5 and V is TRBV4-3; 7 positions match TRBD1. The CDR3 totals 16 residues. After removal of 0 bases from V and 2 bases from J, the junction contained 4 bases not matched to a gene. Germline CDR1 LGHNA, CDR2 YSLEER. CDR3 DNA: TGCGCCAGCAGCCAAGAAGGGGGCAGTGGCAATCAGCCCCAGCATTTT. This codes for CASSQEGGSGNQPQHF.

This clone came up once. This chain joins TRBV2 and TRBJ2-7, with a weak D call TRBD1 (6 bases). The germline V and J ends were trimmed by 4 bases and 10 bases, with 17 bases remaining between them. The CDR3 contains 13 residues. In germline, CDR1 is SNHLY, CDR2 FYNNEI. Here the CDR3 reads CASSASDPGHQYF. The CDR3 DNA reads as TGTGCCAGCAGTGCCTCTGATCCGGGACACCAGTACTTC.

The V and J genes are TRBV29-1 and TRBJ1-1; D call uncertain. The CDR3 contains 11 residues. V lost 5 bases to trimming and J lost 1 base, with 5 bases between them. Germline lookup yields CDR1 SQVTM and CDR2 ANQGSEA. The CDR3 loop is CSVRQNTEAFF. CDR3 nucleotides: TGCAGCGTTAGACAGAACACTGAAGCTTTCTTT.